This T cell receptor (beta chain) was captured in a study of cytomegalovirus exposure and HLA in healthy donors (dated by TCRdb to 2016 to 2017). Regarding the research as a whole: According to an earlier analysis of around 600 of the donors, some 180 million T cells yielded 90 million to 140 million unique TCR beta sequences and less than 300 Gb of sequence data. Around 300 gigabases of sequencing data and approximately 84 million unique TCR sequences were included in an early release covering about 600 HLA-typed donors. Of the 398 genotyped donors, about 84% fell in the genetic ancestry cluster associated with self-reported Caucasian donors. The study was designed to test whether signatures of past pathogen exposure could be identified by cataloging public T cell receptors. Using immunosequencing, the study profiled T cell repertoires from 666 subjects and related those repertoires to cytomegalovirus serostatus. In addition to the first cohort of 650 to 800 subjects, a separate validation cohort of about 120 different subjects was used. To predict cytomegalovirus infection status, the study combined high-throughput TCR immunosequencing, statistical association of individual TCRs with disease status, and machine learning. In a later analysis, previously published TCR beta repertoires from more than 500 donors were re-analyzed and high-resolution HLA genotyping was added so that TCR occurrence patterns could be studied. Rather than drawing on any new phenotypic data, the later analysis identified candidate immune exposures from TCR beta sequences and the way those sequences occurred across donors. In an earlier analysis of 500 to 650 of the donors, high-throughput TCR beta sequencing was used to judge whether each TCR beta V gene segment behaved as functional or pseudogenic. Donor age, sex, ethnicity and CMV serostatus were compiled together with the repertoire data. Genome-wide SNP genotypes for about three fifths of the roughly 670 donors were used in a later genetic analysis, which treated that subset as a discovery cohort. All discovery cohort repertoires had been generated using a single sequencing platform. HLA typing included class I and class II loci at four-digit resolution. The number of typed donors differed by locus: roughly 629-640 for A, B, C, DRB1 and DQB1; about 520 for DQA1; 606 for DPA1; and about 450 for DPB1. Because of strong linkage in the cohort, roughly 5 DR-DQ haplotypes were treated as single units for association and clustering. Among 398 genotyped donors of the cohort, an average of around 220,000 unique TCR beta nucleotide sequences was sequenced per donor, of which about 18% were non-productive. Results and caveats for the whole study, not just this receptor: Compared with equally common non-associated chains, HLA-associated TCR beta chains in a later analysis were more clonally expanded and had lower generation probabilities. A further reported finding was that TCR beta sequences accurately predicted the HLA-A and HLA-B alleles for most subjects in the first cohort. For the cohort, immune exposure information was limited to CMV serostatus. The authors suggested that the approach could potentially be generalized to other disease states and immunological phenotypes. In a later genetic analysis, a missense DCLRE1C variant was associated with V-gene and J-gene trimming of TCR beta chains, and the association was replicated in an independent cohort. A group of highly shared sequence variants was considered likely to be a technical artifact of the sequencing pipeline. HLA typing was unavailable for some donors at each locus, so association tests used only the typed subset. At a false discovery rate of 0.05, a later analysis linked around 17,000 TCR beta sequences to specific HLA alleles. When HLA alleles, especially DR and DQ, strongly co-occurred, attributing TCR associations to individual alleles was difficult. An earlier analysis of approximately 600 of the donors showed that most TCR beta V segments appeared in productive rearrangements either about 90% or about 30% of the time, which broadly matched IMGT annotations. In both the original and validation cohorts, the classifier was reported to diagnose cytomegalovirus status with high specificity and sensitivity. Linkage disequilibrium might explain the correlated functional status among segregating V segments, but an unknown experimental factor could not be excluded. Most CMV-associated TCR beta chains appeared to be HLA-restricted in a later analysis, and the HLA associations seemed to be driven largely by CMV exposure. A few of the identified cytomegalovirus-associated TCR beta chains were confirmed in vitro to be specific for cytomegalovirus antigens. According to a later genetic analysis, donors in an Asian-associated ancestry cluster had fewer N-insertions in productive TCRs than the roughly 670-donor mean. Across donors, most TCR sequences were observed very rarely, whereas some public TCRs were present in many individuals. A later analysis reported that several top co-occurrence clusters appeared linked to parvovirus B19, influenza, CMV and Epstein-Barr virus. A later analysis found that TCR association rates varied across HLA loci, with DRB1 alleles showing the most associated TCRs and HLA-C alleles the fewest. Some IMGT-functional V segments, including TRBV6-2 and TRBV6-3, could not be distinguished by the 87-base-pair reads and were therefore excluded. In this cohort, only TCR beta chains were sequenced, and detectable features were limited by the absence of alpha or paired-chain data. About 17 rarely observed V segments, including chromosome 9 orphons, were excluded from the earlier analysis of a few hundred of the donors because counts were too low. Presence/absence analyses assumed roughly uniform sequencing depth across donors, an assumption that may not hold. The study gave a list of around 170 TCR beta chains associated with cytomegalovirus.

Trimming leaves V shorter by 3 bases and J shorter by 0 bases, with the junction holding 8 bases beyond the gene matches. The CDR3 runs 19 amino acids, cysteine and phenylalanine included. The CDR3 DNA has 57 bases and is translated from base 1. CDR1 SGHRS and CDR2 YFSETQ are derived from the germline V gene. Details on this clone: Its antigen specificity is not known. No quality values exist for individual bases; no much larger clone is one base distant.

The library was made by the immunoSEQ multiplex PCR assay. For the multiplex PCR, a mixture combining 60 forward primers for TCR Vbeta segments and 13 reverse primers for TCR Jbeta segments was used. The CDR3 region of rearranged TCR beta genes was amplified from genomic DNA by a multiplex PCR assay. On the Illumina HiSeq System, the amplified TCR beta libraries were sequenced as 87-base-pair reads. On the authors' methods: Across the 670 or so repertoires, a later analysis counted 80 million or so unique TCR beta chains, roughly 11 million of which were shared by at least two donors. Raw reads were error-corrected and collapsed into unique sequences by a nearest-neighbor algorithm in which closely related sequences were merged to remove PCR and sequencing errors. V, D and J gene segments were assigned by aligning CDR3 sequences to IMGT reference sequences. Each retained sequence needed at least a six-nucleotide match to both a V gene segment and a J gene segment. Rearrangements were classified as productive when the CDR3 lacked stop codons and remained in frame with V and J, and all other rearrangements were classified as non-productive. Following IMGT convention, CDR3 was defined as the stretch from the second conserved V-encoded cysteine up to the conserved J-encoded phenylalanine. In an earlier analysis of around 600 of the donors, sequences lacking an unambiguous match to a single V gene segment were excluded. In an earlier analysis of approximately 560 of the donors, a V segment was called functional when productive rearrangements were above 56.7%, and segregating when the standard deviation between donors exceeded 5%. A statistical classification framework was built for diagnosing cytomegalovirus status from the catalog of TCR beta chain sequences. In a later analysis, TCR nucleotide sequences were compared against IMGT/GENE-DB human TR gene sequences so that V and J genes could be assigned. A later analysis assigned CDR3 sequences and most-parsimonious VDJ recombination scenarios with the TCRdist pipeline. In a later analysis, each TCR beta chain was defined by its CDR3 amino acid sequence together with its V-gene family, and reads lacking a unique V-gene family were excluded. As a way to deal with suspected cross-contamination and a sequencing artifact, a later analysis dropped roughly 600 nucleotide sequences that were highly shared and had low generation probability. In a later analysis, a clonal expansion index was calculated for each public chain from normalized within-repertoire ranks of inferred template counts. In a later analysis, generation probabilities were computed with a VDJ recombination model fitted to out-of-frame rearrangements, and the resulting probabilities were checked against IGoR. In a later analysis, TCR-TCR, TCR-HLA and TCR-CMV co-occurrence was scored with hypergeometric tests, and a repertoire-size bias correction was applied to TCR pairs. False discovery rates were estimated in a later analysis by permuting HLA or CMV assignments 20 times. In a later analysis, co-occurring TCRs were grouped using DBSCAN, with TCRdist sequence similarity added in when clustering inside HLA-allele-positive subsets. Co-occurrence clustering excluded repertoires with fewer than 30,000 or more than 120,000 public chains, plus five with anomalous nucleotide sharing. Drawn from immuneACCESS, this table holds only the in-frame rearrangements with V and J called that TCRdb kept. Clones are partly lost; checked studies trace under half to an unresolved V gene and leave the rest unexplained. That table is the source of V, J and clone size, and D and trimming were worked out from the DNA. Recorded for this sample are fewer than 200,000 clones; around 80% of them occurred a single time. Jointly, the top ten make up 0.69% of the sample.

The cohort was made up of 500 to 850 healthy bone marrow donors. At the time of sampling, all cohort members were nominally healthy, though unrecorded immune exposures were likely present. The donor was CMV seronegative and belonged to the group of approximately 320 seronegative cohort members. Each donor provided a peripheral blood sample, and peripheral blood mononuclear cells were used for TCR beta sequencing. Genomic DNA extraction from the blood cell samples was performed with the Qiagen DNeasy Blood Extraction Kit. The V and J genes are TRBV5-1 and TRBJ2-3, and TRBD2 matches 15 of the central bases. Material for sequencing was PBMCs. This sequence originates from a woman in her forties in good health and CMV-seronegative. The DNA is as follows: TGCGCCAGCAGCTCCGGACTAGCGGGAGGGGAAGTTAGCACAGATACGCAGTATTTT. Its translation is CASSSGLAGGEVSTDTQYF.